These 20 T cell receptor beta chains originate from one sample sequenced in a study of CD8 T cells in Susac syndrome. RNA in amounts of roughly 0.45 to 1 ug was reverse transcribed with random hexamers. TCRdb reanalysed the immunoSEQ multiplex PCR reads using MiXCR and keeps one entry per CDR3 protein. The sample shows 90,000 to 150,000 distinct CDR3 sequences, 80% to 95% of them seen only once. Sequences were obtained from CD4+ T cells from PBMCs. The receptor source for this set is a human donor in good health.

The J gene is TRBJ1-1, the V gene TRBV3-1; D possibly corresponds to TRBD1 (5 bases). Trimming left V 5 bases short and J 1 base short, with 11 bases between. This CDR3 is 14 amino acids long. The germline V gene encodes CDR1 LGHDT and CDR2 YNNKEL (reference sequence). The DNA of the CDR3 is TGTGCCAGCAGCTTTCACGACAGGAACACTGAAGCTTTCTTT. Translated, it gives CASSFHDRNTEAFF.

The V call is TRBV3-1, the J call TRBJ2-1, with 14 bases that match TRBD2. The CDR3 totals 19 residues. The germline gives CDR1 LGHDT, CDR2 YNNKEL (reference sequence). The V segment lost 0 bases and the J segment 9 bases; nucleotides outside the gene matches: 13. CDR3 region: CASSQEWETSGGVGTEQFF. DNA of the CDR3: TGTGCCAGCAGCCAAGAATGGGAGACTAGCGGGGGGGTGGGGACTGAGCAGTTCTTC.

V is TRBV2 and J is TRBJ1-2, with D possibly TRBD1 on 5 matching bases. There are 14 residues in the CDR3. The ends were cut back, 6 bases at V and 3 bases at J, with 14 bases in the middle. Germline loops: CDR1 SNHLY, CDR2 FYNNEI. The CDR3: CASSPVQGYYGYTF. The CDR3 bases are TGTGCCAGCAGCCCCGTGCAGGGCTACTATGGCTACACCTTC.

The rearrangement uses TRBV12-2 and TRBJ2-1; the table's D call, TRBD2, has no DNA check behind it. TRBV12-2 is termed a pseudogene. The CDR3 is made up of 16 amino acids. The CDR3 nucleotides read TGTGCAAGTCGCTTAGCGCGGCTAGGAAGTTACAATGAGCAGTTCTTC. Its protein is CASRLARLGSYNEQFF.

V is TRBV5-4 and J is TRBJ2-6, with D perhaps matching TRBD2 (5 bases). Germline V gives CDR1 SGHNT, CDR2 YYREEE (reference sequence). This CDR3 has 15 residues. V lost 0 bases, J lost 4 bases, and 8 bases lay in between. For the CDR3, the DNA is TGTGCCAGCAGCTTGGGAGGGCGCGGGGCCAACGTCCTGACTTTC. Encoded protein: CASSLGGRGANVLTF.

This chain links TRBV7-2 with TRBJ1-5, with D tentatively TRBD1 (6 bases). CDR1 is SGHTA and CDR2 is FQGNSA in the germline V gene. This CDR3 comprises 16 residues. The V and J ends lost 4 bases and 1 base respectively, with 14 bases between them. In DNA, the CDR3 is TGTGCCAGCAGCTCTATCAGGGGAGGGAGCAATCAGCCCCAGCATTTT. Translation gives CASSSIRGGSNQPQHF.

The rearrangement joins TRBV6-1 to TRBJ1-2; D may be TRBD1 (6 bases). Germline V gene lookup returns CDR1 MNHNS and CDR2 SASEGT. The CDR3 sequence is 15 residues long. V gave up 6 bases and J gave up 8 bases, with 22 bases separating them. The CDR3 loop reads CASRNQGSHLRGYTF. The CDR3 bases are TGTGCCAGCAGGAACCAGGGGTCGCACTTAAGGGGCTACACCTTC.

The chain recombines TRBV20-1 with TRBJ1-2; D ambiguous. V lost 3 bases, J lost 5 bases, and 10 bases lay in between. Germline CDR1 DFQATT, CDR2 SNEGSKA (reference sequence). CDR3 length: 12 amino acids. The CDR3: CSASQTDYGYTF. In nucleotides, the CDR3 is TGCAGTGCTAGTCAAACAGATTATGGCTACACCTTC.

V is TRBV29-1 and J is TRBJ1-2; D perhaps matches TRBD1 (5 bases). Germline V gives CDR1 SQVTM, CDR2 ANQGSEA. V was pared by 3 bases and J by 2 bases, with 28 bases between. The CDR3 is made up of 19 amino acids. The CDR3 spells CSVDLINQGRQLANYGYTF. As DNA, the CDR3 is TGCAGCGTTGATTTGATTAATCAGGGTCGCCAACTAGCAAACTATGGCTACACCTTC. Variable domain in full (rest from reference TRBV29-1 and TRBJ1-2): SAVISQKPSRDICQRGTSLTIQCQVDSQVTMMFWYRQQPGQSLTLIATANQGSEATYESGFVIDKFPISRPNLTFSTLTVSNMSPEDSSIYLCSVDLINQGRQLANYGYTFGSGTRLTVV.

V usage is TRBV4-2 and J usage is TRBJ2-1; D call uncertain. V shed 0 bases and J shed 8 bases, with 11 bases lying between them. Germline-derived CDR1 and CDR2 are LGHNA and YNFKEQ. CDR3 length: 14 amino acids. CDR3 loop: CASSQDPAVDEQFF. The DNA of the CDR3 is TGTGCCAGCAGCCAAGATCCCGCAGTGGATGAGCAGTTCTTC.

V is TRBV23-1 and J is TRBJ1-2; 9 nucleotides align to TRBD1. TRBV23-1 is an ORF; its function is uncertain. Unmatched junction bases numbered 19, after V lost 11 bases and J lost 9 bases. The CDR3 length is 15 residues. This chain's CDR3 is CAAGTGKDVGICYTF. The CDR3 DNA reads TGCGCCGCTGGGACAGGGAAGGACGTAGGGATATGCTACACCTTC.

V gene TRBV20-1 combines with J gene TRBJ1-1; no definite D call. CDR1 and CDR2 (germline): DFQATT, SNEGSKA (reference sequence). This CDR3 spans 12 amino acids. The ends were cut back, 4 bases at V and 1 base at J, with 7 bases in the middle. The CDR3 here is CSATARNTEAFF. Here the CDR3 DNA reads TGCAGTGCTACGGCCAGGAACACTGAAGCTTTCTTT.

The genes are TRBV12-3 or TRBV12-4 and TRBJ1-3, with D unclear. There are 13 residues in the CDR3. V was trimmed by 4 bases and J by 9 bases, leaving 13 bases between them. As DNA, the CDR3 is TGTGCCAGCAGTTGGGAGCGTGGTGTCACCATATATTTT. This codes for CASSWERGVTIYF.

The chain carries TRBV13 and TRBJ2-2; 7 bases fit TRBD1. The CDR3 spans 15 residues. V was clipped by 5 bases and J by 1 base; unmatched bases: 4. CDR1 and CDR2 from the germline V gene are PRHDT and FYEKMQ (reference sequence). CDR3 bases: TGTGCCAGCAGCGACCGGGACAGGAACACCGGGGAGCTGTTTTTT. Encoded protein: CASSDRDRNTGELFF.

In nucleotides, the CDR3 is TGTGCCAGCAGTTACTCCGGCAGGGAGTCGTATGGCTACACCTTC. Its protein is CASSYSGRESYGYTF. This chain joins TRBV6-2 or TRBV6-3 and TRBJ1-2; D possibly corresponds to TRBD1 (5 bases). The CDR3 covers 15 residues. Trimming left V 0 bases short and J 5 bases short, with 13 bases between. Germline loops: CDR1 MNHEY, CDR2 SVGEGT.

The rearrangement links TRBV7-6 to TRBJ2-3; 9 bases match TRBD1. Trimming took 5 bases from V and 4 from J; bases not matched to a gene: 13. The CDR3 consists of 17 residues. Germline V gene sequence: CDR1 SGHVS, CDR2 FNYEAQ. The CDR3 DNA reads TGTGCCAGCAGCCAACGTCCCGGGACAGGGATGGCAGATACGCAGTATTTT. Its translation is CASSQRPGTGMADTQYF.

The rearrangement links TRBV18 to TRBJ1-2; 8 positions agree with TRBD1. Trimming at V came to 6 bases and at J to 5 bases, leaving 5 bases not matched to a gene. Germline-derived CDR1 and CDR2 are KGHSH and LQKENI. This CDR3 has 13 residues. CDR3 in DNA: TGTGCCAGCTCGACGGGACAGGTTTATGGCTACACCTTC. The encoded protein is CASSTGQVYGYTF.

The V and J genes are TRBV6-2 or TRBV6-3 and TRBJ2-7; 7 bases agree with TRBD1. After removal of 6 bases from V and 7 bases from J, the junction contained 12 bases not matched to a gene. CDR1 and CDR2 (germline): MNHEY, SVGEGT. The CDR3 has 14 amino acids. The CDR3 loop is CASRPGQAFGEQYF. The CDR3 region has the DNA TGTGCCAGCAGGCCCGGACAGGCGTTCGGGGAGCAGTACTTC.

This rearrangement joins TRBV3-1 to TRBJ1-1; no reliable D call. Trimming took 1 base from V and 6 from J, leaving 9 bases between them. The CDR3 sequence is 13 residues long. Germline CDR1 reads LGHDT; CDR2 reads YNNKEL (reference sequence). The CDR3 sequence: CASSQGGLAEAFF. CDR3 coding DNA: TGTGCCAGCAGCCAAGGAGGGCTCGCTGAAGCTTTCTTT.

V is TRBV7-2 and J is TRBJ2-3; 8 nucleotides agree with TRBD2. The ends lost 1 base at V and 1 base at J; junction bases unmatched: 4. CDR3 length: 16 amino acids. CDR1 SGHTA and CDR2 FQGNSA come from the germline V gene. The CDR3: CASSLELSGGTDTQYF. The CDR3 coding sequence is TGTGCCAGCAGCTTAGAACTTAGCGGGGGCACAGATACGCAGTATTTT.